These 9 T cell receptor beta chains were all obtained from the same sample, sequenced in a study of beta chain features in type 1 diabetes. The investigators reverse transcribed all of the isolated RNA, so they sequenced expressed TCRB transcripts. The protocol was immunoSEQ multiplex PCR, while the TCRdb copy is restricted to in-frame clones and leaves out a portion. The sample carries about 700,000 clones, 13% recorded once. These receptors have no identified antigens. Study-wide findings and caveats: When Type 1 diabetes patients were examined, their TCRB CDR3s proved moderately but significantly shorter in all four CD4+ subsets.

Sequencing used naive CD4+ T cells from blood. These receptors all come from a man aged 18 to 29 with type 1 diabetes.

The rearrangement uses TRBV11-2 and TRBJ2-5; unclear D gene. The germline gives CDR1 SGHAT, CDR2 FQNNGV. V was clipped by 4 bases and J by 1 base, with 4 bases between them. The CDR3 extends over 12 amino acids. CDR3: CASSSSQETQYF. CDR3 bases: TGTGCCAGCAGCTCGAGCCAAGAGACCCAGTACTTC.

This chain uses TRBV27 with TRBJ1-5; the match to TRBD1 covers 9 bases. The CDR3 is made up of 15 amino acids. The V gene's germline CDR1 is MNHEY and CDR2 SMNVEV (reference sequence). V was pared by 5 bases and J by 5 bases, with 7 bases of the junction left unmatched. CDR3 protein: CASSAGQGPYQPQHF. DNA of the CDR3: TGTGCCAGCAGTGCCGGACAGGGGCCATATCAGCCCCAGCATTTT.

This clone was seen a handful of times. For the CDR3, the DNA is TGTGCCAGCAGTTTAATGGGGGGTAGCGAGTCACCCCTCCACTTT. This sequence encodes CASSLMGGSESPLHF. V usage is TRBV27 and J usage is TRBJ1-6; maybe TRBD1 (5 bases). Germline CDR1 is MNHEY and CDR2 is SMNVEV (reference sequence). The CDR3 totals 15 residues. Trimming stripped 2 bases from V and 10 bases from J, with 15 bases between.

This chain links TRBV5-1 with TRBJ2-5, with D possibly TRBD2 on 6 matching bases. Germline CDR1 and CDR2: SGHRS and YFSETQ. The CDR3 is 14 residues long. The V and J ends lost 5 bases and 5 bases respectively, with 16 bases between them. CDR3 nucleotide sequence: TGCGCCAGCAGTGACGGTCGCGGGGAGGAGACCCAGTACTTC. Its translation is CASSDGRGEETQYF. Drawing the rest from reference TRBV5-1 and TRBJ2-5, the complete variable domain is KAGVTQTPRYLIKTRGQQVTLSCSPISGHRSVSWYQQTPGQGLQFLFEYFSETQRNKGNFPGRFSGRQFSNSRSEMNVSTLELGDSALYLCASSDGRGEETQYFGPGTRLLVL.

This clone was counted only a few times. Compared with germline, one end of the junction differs, possibly owing to a read error. The chain links TRBV28 to TRBJ1-6; D is possibly TRBD1 (6 bases). Germline-derived CDR1 and CDR2 are MDHEN and SYDVKM. The CDR3 extends over 14 amino acids. The CDR3 reads CASSTGSYNSPLHF. DNA of the CDR3: TGTGCCAGCAGCACAGGGTCCTACAATTCACCCCTCCACTTT.

In its sample, this clone was seen a few times. The chain recombines TRBV5-6 with TRBJ2-1, with 8 bases matching TRBD1. Germline CDR1 SGHDT, CDR2 YYEEEE. The CDR3 loop spans 14 amino acids. J gave up 2 bases and V 3 bases, and 1 base lay outside the gene matches. CDR3 nucleotide sequence: TGTGCCAGCAGCTCGGACAGGGCCTACAATGAGCAGTTCTTC. It specifies CASSSDRAYNEQFF.

The chain combines TRBV11-3 with TRBJ1-1, with D perhaps TRBD1 (6 bases). The CDR3 totals 12 residues. Trimming stripped 6 bases from V and 5 bases from J, with 10 bases between. Germline V lookup: CDR1 SGHNT, CDR2 YENEEA. Here the CDR3 DNA reads TGTGCCAGCAGTGGGGGGCCAACTGAAGCTTTCTTT. It is translated as CASSGGPTEAFF.

This clone was detected a few times. The V call is TRBV2, the J call TRBJ2-7; 8 bases are shared with TRBD1. Germline trimming cut 7 bases from V and 5 bases from J; bases unmatched to any gene: 10. Germline V CDR1 and CDR2: SNHLY, FYNNEI. The CDR3 extends over 14 amino acids. This chain's CDR3 is CASIRTGPRDEQYF. DNA for the CDR3: TGTGCCAGCATTCGGACAGGGCCCAGGGACGAGCAGTACTTC.

Worth noting for this clone: Other DNA sequences in the same sample also yield this CDR3. The J gene is TRBJ1-3, the V gene TRBV29-1, with unresolved D. Looked up from germline, CDR1 is SQVTM and CDR2 is ANQGSEA. This CDR3 is built from 13 residues. V lost 3 bases, J lost 0 bases, and 6 bases lay in between. CDR3 sequence reads: CSVDSHSGNTIYF. The CDR3 coding sequence is TGCAGCGTTGATTCGCACTCTGGAAACACCATATATTTT.